The following is a T cell receptor (beta chain) sequence with its context. What it recognizes is unknown. These data are taken from a study of blood T cells in healthy people across ages. Overall study: For every two T cells, template switching captured about one barcoded beta molecule.

A second PCR, run for about 7 to 11 cycles, used a sample-barcoded 5' primer plus a J-beta primer mix. TCRdb called the 5' RACE reads again in MiXCR, with one record for every CDR3 protein. Here the sample spans about 670,000 distinct CDR3 sequences, roughly two fifths being singletons. General observations from the study: Any changes in expanded clonotypes were possibly confounded, as donor CMV status remained unknown. Per million T cells, the diversity of TCR beta decreased roughly linearly as age advanced. What prevented conclusive comparison of naive and antigen-experienced cells was that PBMCs were unsorted.

In germline, CDR1 is SEHNR, CDR2 FQNEAQ (reference sequence). The CDR3 covers 11 residues. V lost 3 bases and J lost 8, with 7 bases in between. The rearrangement joins TRBV7-9 to TRBJ1-1; D uncertain. The TCR comes from an elderly man in good health. The specimen sequenced was blood. Here the CDR3 DNA reads TGTGCCAGCAGCTTCGGAGTAGAAGCTTTCTTT. Protein product: CASSFGVEAFF.